This T cell receptor beta chain was sequenced for a study of blood T cell repertoires in COVID-19. Study summary: The samples span acute and convalescent COVID-19 from the United States, Italy and Spain. Sources were T cells, B-cell-depleted T cells, or PBMCs; the material itself was cDNA or gDNA.

V shed 7 bases and J shed 0 bases, with 21 bases lying between them. Germline CDR1 is SQVTM and CDR2 is ANQGSEA. The length of the CDR3 is 16 residues. Sequencing was performed with immunoSEQ multiplex PCR; in TCRdb, only in-frame clones are kept and a portion is missing. Among just over 150,000 clones, about 80% were seen once, and the ten largest hold 20% to 25%. This clonotype originated in a woman of 80 years or more with acute or convalescent COVID-19. The V call is TRBV29-1, the J call TRBJ1-1, with D possibly TRBD1 on 6 matching bases. The source material was peripheral blood. CDR3 nucleotide sequence: TGCAGCGCCACTCCCTCATCCGACAGGATGAACACTGAAGCTTTCTTT. It translates to CSATPSSDRMNTEAFF.